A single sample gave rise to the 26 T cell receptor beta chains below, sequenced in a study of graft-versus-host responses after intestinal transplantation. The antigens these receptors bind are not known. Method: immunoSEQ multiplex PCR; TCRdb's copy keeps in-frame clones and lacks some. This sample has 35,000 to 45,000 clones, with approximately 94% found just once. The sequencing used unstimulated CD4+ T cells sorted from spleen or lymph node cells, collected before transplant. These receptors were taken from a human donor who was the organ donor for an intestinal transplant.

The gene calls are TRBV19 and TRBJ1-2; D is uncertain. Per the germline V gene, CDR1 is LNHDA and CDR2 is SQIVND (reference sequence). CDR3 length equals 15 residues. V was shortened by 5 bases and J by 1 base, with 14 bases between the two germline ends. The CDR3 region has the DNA TGTGCCAGTAGTCCTCACCCACAACTTAACTATGGCTACACCTTC. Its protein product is CASSPHPQLNYGYTF. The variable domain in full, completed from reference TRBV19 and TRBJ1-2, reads DGGITQSPKYLFRKEGQNVTLSCEQNLNHDAMYWYRQDPGQGLRLIYYSQIVNDFQKGDIAEGYSVSREKKESFPLTVTSAQKNPTAFYLCASSPHPQLNYGYTFGSGTRLTVV.

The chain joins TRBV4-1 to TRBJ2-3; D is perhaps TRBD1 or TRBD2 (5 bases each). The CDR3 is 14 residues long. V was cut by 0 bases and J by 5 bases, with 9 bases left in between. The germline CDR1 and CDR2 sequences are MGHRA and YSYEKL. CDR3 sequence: CASSQEMRGDTQYF. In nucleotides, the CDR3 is TGCGCCAGCAGCCAAGAAATGAGGGGAGATACGCAGTATTTT.

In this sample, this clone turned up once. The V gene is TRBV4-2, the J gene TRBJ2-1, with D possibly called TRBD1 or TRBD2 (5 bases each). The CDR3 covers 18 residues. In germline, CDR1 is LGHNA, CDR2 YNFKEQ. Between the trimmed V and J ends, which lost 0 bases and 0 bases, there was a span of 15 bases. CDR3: CASSQDGALGVSYNEQFF. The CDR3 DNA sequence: TGTGCCAGCAGCCAAGATGGGGCACTAGGAGTCTCCTACAATGAGCAGTTCTTC.

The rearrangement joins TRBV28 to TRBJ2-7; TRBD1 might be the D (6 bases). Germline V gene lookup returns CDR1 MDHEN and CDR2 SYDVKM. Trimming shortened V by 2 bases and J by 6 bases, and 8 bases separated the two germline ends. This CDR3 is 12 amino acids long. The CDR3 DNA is TGTGCCAGCAGTTTAAGGGGGTTCGAGCAGTACTTC. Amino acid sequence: CASSLRGFEQYF.

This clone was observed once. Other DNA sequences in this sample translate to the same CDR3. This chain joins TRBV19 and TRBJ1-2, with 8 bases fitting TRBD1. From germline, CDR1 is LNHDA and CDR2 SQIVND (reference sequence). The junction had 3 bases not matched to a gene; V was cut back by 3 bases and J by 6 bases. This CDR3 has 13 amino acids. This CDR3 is CASSIGQGHGYTF. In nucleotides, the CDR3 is TGTGCCAGTAGTATCGGACAGGGCCATGGCTACACCTTC.

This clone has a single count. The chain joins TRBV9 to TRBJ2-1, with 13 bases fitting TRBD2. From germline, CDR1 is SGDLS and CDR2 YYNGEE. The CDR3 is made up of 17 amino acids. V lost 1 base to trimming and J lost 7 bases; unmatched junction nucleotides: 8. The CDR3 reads CASSVRGLAGETNEQFF. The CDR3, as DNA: TGTGCCAGCAGCGTACGAGGACTAGCGGGGGAGACTAATGAGCAGTTCTTC.

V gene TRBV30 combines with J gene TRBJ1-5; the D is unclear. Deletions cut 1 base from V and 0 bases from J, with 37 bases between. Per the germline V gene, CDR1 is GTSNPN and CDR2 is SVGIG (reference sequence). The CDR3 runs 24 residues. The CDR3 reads CAWSAPGQLGRVPTYFNSNQPQHF. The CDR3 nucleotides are TGTGCCTGGAGTGCACCCGGTCAGCTGGGCCGCGTTCCCACTTACTTTAATAGCAATCAGCCCCAGCATTTT.

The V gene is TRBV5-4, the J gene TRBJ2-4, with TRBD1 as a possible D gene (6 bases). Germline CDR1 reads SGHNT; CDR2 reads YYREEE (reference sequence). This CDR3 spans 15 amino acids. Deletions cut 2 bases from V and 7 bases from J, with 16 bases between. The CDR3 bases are TGTGCCAGCAGCTTAGGCCGCCAGGGGTCGAACATTCAGTACTTC. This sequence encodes CASSLGRQGSNIQYF.

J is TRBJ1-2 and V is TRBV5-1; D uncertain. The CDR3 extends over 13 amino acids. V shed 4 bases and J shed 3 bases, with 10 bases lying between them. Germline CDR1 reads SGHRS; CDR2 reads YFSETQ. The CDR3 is CASSPTSHYGYTF. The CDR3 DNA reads TGCGCCAGCAGCCCGACCAGCCACTATGGCTACACCTTC.

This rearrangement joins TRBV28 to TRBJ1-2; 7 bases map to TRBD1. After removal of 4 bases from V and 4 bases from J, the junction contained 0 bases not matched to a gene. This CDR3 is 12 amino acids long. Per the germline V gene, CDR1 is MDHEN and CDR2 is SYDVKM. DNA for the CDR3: TGTGCCAGCAGTTACAGGGGCTATGGCTACACCTTC. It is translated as CASSYRGYGYTF.

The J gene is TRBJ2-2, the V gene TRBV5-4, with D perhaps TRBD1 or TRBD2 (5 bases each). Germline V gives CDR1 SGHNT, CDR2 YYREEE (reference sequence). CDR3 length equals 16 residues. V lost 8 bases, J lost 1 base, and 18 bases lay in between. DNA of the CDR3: TGTGCCAGTCACCGGGACCAACGAGTGAACACCGGGGAGCTGTTTTTT. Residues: CASHRDQRVNTGELFF.

For the CDR3, the DNA is TGTGCCAGCAGCCCCGTAGGACACTCCACCGGGGAGCTGTTTTTT. Its translation: CASSPVGHSTGELFF. The J gene is TRBJ2-2, the V gene TRBV9, with D tentatively TRBD1 (5 bases). This CDR3 spans 15 amino acids. Trimming left V 4 bases short and J 4 bases short, with 14 bases between. CDR1 is SGDLS and CDR2 is YYNGEE in the germline V gene.

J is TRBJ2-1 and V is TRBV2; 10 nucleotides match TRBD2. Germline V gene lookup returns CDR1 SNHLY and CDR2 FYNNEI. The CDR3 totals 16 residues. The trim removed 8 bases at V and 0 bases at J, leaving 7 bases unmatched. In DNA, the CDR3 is TGTGCCAGCCAACCTGGACTAGCGGACTCCTACAATGAGCAGTTCTTC. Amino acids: CASQPGLADSYNEQFF. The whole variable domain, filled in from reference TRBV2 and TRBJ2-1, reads EPEVTQTPSHQVTQMGQEVILRCVPISNHLYFYWYRQILGQKVEFLVSFYNNEISEKSEIFDDQFSVERPDGSNFTLKIRSTKLEDSAMYFCASQPGLADSYNEQFFGPGTRLTVL.

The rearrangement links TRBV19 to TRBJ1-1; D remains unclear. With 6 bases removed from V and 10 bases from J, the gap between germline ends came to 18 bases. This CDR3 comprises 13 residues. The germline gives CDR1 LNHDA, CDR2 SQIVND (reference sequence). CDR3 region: CASSSPGQRRAFF. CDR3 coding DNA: TGTGCCAGTAGCTCACCCGGCCAAAGGAGAGCTTTCTTT. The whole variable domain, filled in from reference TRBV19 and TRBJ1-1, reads DGGITQSPKYLFRKEGQNVTLSCEQNLNHDAMYWYRQDPGQGLRLIYYSQIVNDFQKGDIAEGYSVSREKKESFPLTVTSAQKNPTAFYLCASSSPGQRRAFFGQGTRLTVV.

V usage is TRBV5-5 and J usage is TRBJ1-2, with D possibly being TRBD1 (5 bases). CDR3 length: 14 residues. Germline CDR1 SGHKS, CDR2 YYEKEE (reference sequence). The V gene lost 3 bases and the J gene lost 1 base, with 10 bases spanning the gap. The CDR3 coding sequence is TGTGCCAGCAGCTCGGGACCGATTAACTATGGCTACACCTTC. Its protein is CASSSGPINYGYTF.

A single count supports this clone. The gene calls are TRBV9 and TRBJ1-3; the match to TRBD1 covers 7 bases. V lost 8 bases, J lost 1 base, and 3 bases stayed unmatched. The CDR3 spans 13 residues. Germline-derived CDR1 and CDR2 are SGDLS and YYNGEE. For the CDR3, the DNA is TGTGCCAGTCAGGGGGAGTCTGGAAACACCATATATTTT. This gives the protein CASQGESGNTIYF.

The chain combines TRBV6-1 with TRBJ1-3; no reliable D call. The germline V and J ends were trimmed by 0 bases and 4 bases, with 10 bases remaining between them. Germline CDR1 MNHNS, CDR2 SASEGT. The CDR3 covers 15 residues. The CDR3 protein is CASSEARQWGNTIYF. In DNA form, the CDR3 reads TGTGCCAGCAGTGAAGCGCGGCAGTGGGGAAACACCATATATTTT.

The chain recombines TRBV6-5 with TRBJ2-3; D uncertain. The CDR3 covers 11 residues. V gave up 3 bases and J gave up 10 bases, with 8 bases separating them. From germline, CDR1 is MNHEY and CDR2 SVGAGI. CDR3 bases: TGTGCCAGCAGTTATGGGTCGGCGCAGTATTTT. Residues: CASSYGSAQYF.

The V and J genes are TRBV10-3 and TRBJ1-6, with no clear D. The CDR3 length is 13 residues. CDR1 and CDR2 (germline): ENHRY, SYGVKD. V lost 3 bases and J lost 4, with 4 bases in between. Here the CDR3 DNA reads TGTGCCATCAGTGATCTGTATAATTCACCCCTCCACTTT. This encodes CAISDLYNSPLHF.

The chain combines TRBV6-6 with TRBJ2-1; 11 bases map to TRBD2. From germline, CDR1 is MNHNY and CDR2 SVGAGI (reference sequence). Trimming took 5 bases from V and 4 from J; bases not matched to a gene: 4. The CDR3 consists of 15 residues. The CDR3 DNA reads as TGTGCCAGCAGTCTTAGCGGGGGGGGTTACAATGAGCAGTTCTTC. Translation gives CASSLSGGGYNEQFF.

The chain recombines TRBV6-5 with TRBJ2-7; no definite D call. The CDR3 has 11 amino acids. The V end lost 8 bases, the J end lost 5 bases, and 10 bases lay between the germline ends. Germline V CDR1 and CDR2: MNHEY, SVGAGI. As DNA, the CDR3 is TGTGCCAGCGCGACTGGGCACGAGCAGTACTTC. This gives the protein CASATGHEQYF.

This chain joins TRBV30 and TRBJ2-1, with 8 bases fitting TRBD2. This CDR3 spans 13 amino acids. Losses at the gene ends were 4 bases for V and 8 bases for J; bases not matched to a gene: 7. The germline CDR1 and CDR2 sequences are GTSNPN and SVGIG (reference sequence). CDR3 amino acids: CAWNAGGVDEQFF. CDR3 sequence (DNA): TGTGCCTGGAACGCGGGGGGCGTGGATGAGCAGTTCTTC.

The CDR3: CAISGGPLNTYEQYF. The CDR3 coding sequence is TGTGCCATCAGTGGAGGGCCCCTAAATACCTACGAGCAGTACTTC. The chain combines TRBV10-3 with TRBJ2-7; D might be TRBD2 (5 bases). V was pared by 4 bases and J by 2 bases, with 15 bases between. CDR3 length: 15 amino acids. Germline CDR1 ENHRY, CDR2 SYGVKD.

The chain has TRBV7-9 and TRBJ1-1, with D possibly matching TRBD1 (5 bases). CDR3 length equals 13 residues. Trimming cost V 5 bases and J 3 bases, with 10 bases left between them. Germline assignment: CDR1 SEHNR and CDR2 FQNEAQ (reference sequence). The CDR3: CASSPARDTEAFF. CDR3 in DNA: TGTGCCAGCAGCCCCGCCAGGGACACTGAAGCTTTCTTT.

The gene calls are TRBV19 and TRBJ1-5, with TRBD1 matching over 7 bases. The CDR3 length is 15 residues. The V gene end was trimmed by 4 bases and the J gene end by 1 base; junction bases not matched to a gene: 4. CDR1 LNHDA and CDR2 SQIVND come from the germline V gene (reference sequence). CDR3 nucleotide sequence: TGTGCCAGTAGTAAGGGCAGGGGGAGCAATCAGCCCCAGCATTTT. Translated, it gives CASSKGRGSNQPQHF.

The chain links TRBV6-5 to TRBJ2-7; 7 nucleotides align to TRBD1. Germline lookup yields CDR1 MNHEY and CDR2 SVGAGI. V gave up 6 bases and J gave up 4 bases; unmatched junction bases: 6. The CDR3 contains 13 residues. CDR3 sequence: CASRQMGQYEQYF. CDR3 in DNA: TGTGCCAGCAGACAGATGGGACAGTACGAGCAGTACTTC.